The rows below give T cell receptor beta chains drawn from one sample of a study of T cell repertoires in cytomegalovirus infection. The antigens for these receptors are not known. TCRdb processed the reads anew with MiXCR; each CDR3 protein has one entry. This sample has about 20,000 distinct CDR3 sequences, with roughly 40% found just once. The sample was CD8+ T cells from cultured PBMCs, taken from culture after CMV antigen stimulation. The receptors shown here come from a human donor in good health (CMV status not recorded). Some clones in this sample may be carry-over from other donors' samples. Both conserved end residues are part of each CDR3. D genes are given only for firm matches. Expanded clones get a size class; other rows say once, few or many, or leave the size out.

V: TRBV7-2; J: TRBJ2-7; D: TRBD1; size: .; CDR3: CASSTDRGYEQYF; DNA: TGTGCCAGCAGCACGGACAGGGGCTACGAGCAGTACTTC
V: TRBV9; J: TRBJ2-1; D: .; size: .; CDR3: CASSADYNEQFF; DNA: TGTGCCAGCAGCGCGGACTACAATGAGCAGTTCTTC
V: TRBV24-1; J: TRBJ1-5; D: .; size: .; CDR3: CATSDTKGDSNQPQHF; DNA: TGTGCCACCAGTGATACGAAGGGGGATAGCAATCAGCCCCAGCATTTT
V: TRBV7-2; J: TRBJ1-5; D: .; size: many; CDR3: CASSPWGGNQPQHF; DNA: TGTGCCAGCAGCCCGTGGGGGGGCAATCAGCCCCAGCATTTT
V: TRBV29-1; J: TRBJ2-7; D: .; size: few; CDR3: CSVLAADSYEQYF; DNA: TGCAGCGTTTTGGCCGCAGACTCCTACGAGCAGTACTTC
V: TRBV7-2; J: TRBJ2-7; D: .; size: .; CDR3: CASSLGNFGSYEQYF; DNA: TGTGCCAGCAGCTTAGGAAACTTTGGGAGCTACGAGCAGTACTTC
V: TRBV16; J: TRBJ1-5; D: .; size: .; CDR3: CASSLKQGNQPQHF; DNA: TGTGCCAGCAGCCTTAAACAGGGCAATCAGCCCCAGCATTTT
V: TRBV11-1; J: TRBJ2-7; D: .; size: few; CDR3: CASSSPLGSYEQYF; DNA: TGTGCCAGCAGCTCCCCCCTGGGCTCCTACGAGCAGTACTTC
V: TRBV7-8; J: TRBJ1-4; D: TRBD1; size: many; CDR3: CASSLGQGEWNEKLFF; DNA: TGTGCCAGCAGCTTGGGACAGGGTGAATGGAATGAAAAACTGTTTTTT
V: TRBV7-2; J: TRBJ2-5; D: TRBD2; size: few; CDR3: CASSLGGLRRLQETQYF; DNA: TGTGCCAGCAGCTTAGGGGGACTAAGACGGCTTCAAGAGACCCAGTACTTC
V: TRBV4-3; J: TRBJ1-4; D: .; size: many; CDR3: CASSQATAYNEKLFF; DNA: TGCGCCAGCAGCCAAGCTACAGCCTATAATGAAAAACTGTTTTTT
V: TRBV7-8; J: TRBJ1-2; D: TRBD1; size: few; CDR3: CASTSRMGQGANYGYTF; DNA: TGTGCCAGCACCTCTAGAATGGGTCAGGGGGCGAACTATGGCTACACCTTC
V: TRBV19; J: TRBJ1-2; D: .; size: few; CDR3: CASSIDPDIFYYYGYTF; DNA: TGTGCCAGTAGTATAGACCCTGACATCTTCTACTACTATGGCTACACCTTC
V: TRBV6-2/TRBV6-3; J: TRBJ1-5; D: TRBD1; size: .; CDR3: CASSYSGQGSNQLQHF; DNA: TGTGCCAGCAGTTACTCTGGACAGGGGAGCAATCAGCTCCAGCATTTT
V: TRBV13; J: TRBJ2-6; D: TRBD1; size: .; CDR3: CASSDTGGPSSGANVLTF; DNA: TGTGCCAGCAGCGATACAGGGGGCCCTAGCTCTGGGGCCAACGTCCTGACTTTC
V: TRBV7-8; J: TRBJ2-1; D: TRBD2; size: .; CDR3: CASTLPTLAGYNEQFF; DNA: TGTGCCAGCACCCTTCCCACCCTAGCGGGGTACAATGAGCAGTTCTTC
V: TRBV7-9; J: TRBJ2-1; D: .; size: many; CDR3: CASSLSDSSYNEQFF; DNA: TGTGCCAGCAGCCTAAGCGATAGCTCCTACAATGAGCAGTTCTTC
V: TRBV19; J: TRBJ2-5; D: TRBD2; size: .; CDR3: CASSIDLSGGAGETQYF; DNA: TGTGCCAGTAGTATAGATTTGAGCGGGGGGGCCGGGGAGACCCAGTACTTC
V: TRBV7-2; J: TRBJ1-5; D: TRBD1; size: .; CDR3: CASSLGTGGESQHF; DNA: TGTGCCAGCAGCTTGGGGACAGGGGGCGAGTCCCAGCATTTT
V: TRBV7-6; J: TRBJ1-2; D: .; size: .; CDR3: CASSFPRGDGYTF; DNA: TGTGCCAGCAGCTTCCCACGTGGTGATGGCTACACCTTC
V: TRBV10-3; J: TRBJ2-3; D: .; size: .; CDR3: CAISAGPVGQYF; DNA: TGTGCCATCAGTGCCGGACCGGTCGGGCAGTATTTT
V: TRBV4-1; J: TRBJ1-1; D: .; size: .; CDR3: CASSYGTNGAFF; DNA: TGCGCCAGCAGCTATGGGACAAACGGAGCTTTCTTT
V: TRBV7-2; J: TRBJ1-5; D: TRBD1; size: few; CDR3: CASSLQGTQPQHF; DNA: TGTGCCAGCAGCCTACAGGGGACTCAGCCCCAGCATTTT
V: TRBV5-8; J: TRBJ1-5; D: .; size: few; CDR3: CARGMRTGSNQPQHF; DNA: TGTGCCAGGGGGATGAGGACTGGGAGCAATCAGCCCCAGCATTTT
V: TRBV9; J: TRBJ2-5; D: TRBD1; size: few; CDR3: CASSPPRGLGETQYF; DNA: TGTGCCAGCAGCCCCCCCAGGGGGCTTGGTGAGACCCAGTACTTC
V: TRBV7-2; J: TRBJ2-5; D: TRBD2; size: .; CDR3: CASSSRTAGEETQYF; DNA: TGTGCCAGCAGCTCTAGGACGGCGGGGGAAGAGACCCAGTACTTC
V: TRBV6-2/TRBV6-3; J: TRBJ2-1; D: TRBD1; size: .; CDR3: CASSATGTGVTDEQFF; DNA: TGTGCCAGCAGTGCCACCGGGACAGGGGTGACTGATGAGCAGTTCTTC
V: TRBV7-8; J: TRBJ1-1; D: .; size: .; CDR3: CASSSGDLTEAFF; DNA: TGTGCCAGCAGCTCAGGGGATCTCACTGAAGCTTTCTTT
V: TRBV7-2; J: TRBJ1-5; D: .; size: .; CDR3: CASSTQQGPREPQHF; DNA: TGTGCCAGCAGCACCCAGCAGGGTCCTCGGGAGCCCCAGCATTTT
V: TRBV27; J: TRBJ1-2; D: .; size: few; CDR3: CASSLALGEGYTF; DNA: TGTGCCAGCAGTTTAGCCCTTGGTGAGGGCTACACCTTC
V: TRBV20-1; J: TRBJ1-2; D: .; size: .; CDR3: CSARDPVGNGYTF; DNA: TGCAGTGCTAGAGATCCGGTGGGGAATGGCTACACCTTC